This T cell receptor (beta chain) comes out of a study of cytomegalovirus exposure and HLA in healthy donors. On the study more broadly: HLA-typed donors contributed around 82 million unique TCRs, which were held in an early data release.

In its sample, this clone was seen a few times. Its antigen is not identified. Germline-derived CDR1 and CDR2 are SGDLS and YYNGEE. This CDR3 spans 14 amino acids. The V end lost 0 bases, the J end lost 0 bases, and 6 bases lay between the germline ends. Study-wide results and limits: A missense variant in DCLRE1C was later tied to TCR beta V- and J-gene trimming. Later on, an analysis showed TCR association rates differing by HLA locus, with DRB1 the most and HLA-C the fewest.

In the PCR, 60 Vbeta and 13 Jbeta primers were used. Profiling relied on immunoSEQ multiplex PCR, and the TCRdb table lists in-frame clones only, not all of them. The sample has a few hundred thousand clones; 70% to 90% are singletons. Sample: PBMCs. This TCR came from a woman in her sixties in good health and CMV-seropositive. The chain carries TRBV9 and TRBJ1-1, with D uncertain. CDR3 DNA: TGTGCCAGCAGCGTAGGACACCTGAACACTGAAGCTTTCTTT. Its protein product is CASSVGHLNTEAFF.